Below, 8 T cell receptor beta chains from the same sample are listed, as sequenced in a study of follicular helper T cells after annual influenza vaccination. Assay: immunoSEQ multiplex PCR; the TCRdb copy retains only in-frame clones and omits some. Seen here are several thousand clones, approximately 80% observed once, and the top ten hold 3.6%. Time point: 2014-2015 season, 7 days after vaccination. Sequencing was performed on CXCR5+ CD38- circulating T follicular helper cells from blood, taken 7 days after influenza vaccination. Subset reported: circulating Tfh, non-naive CD4+CXCR5+PD-1+ (ICOS+CD38+ or ICOS-CD38-). Receptor source: an adult who received the influenza vaccine.

Only a few counts were recorded for this clone. V and J are TRBV30 and TRBJ1-5; no definite D call. Trimming took off 4 bases at V and 3 bases at J, with 10 bases between the two ends. This CDR3 has 13 amino acids. Germline CDR1 GTSNPN, CDR2 SVGIG (reference sequence). This chain's CDR3 is CAWTSAFNQPQHF. The CDR3 DNA follows: TGTGCCTGGACGTCGGCCTTCAATCAGCCCCAGCATTTT.

In nucleotides, the CDR3 is TGTGCCAGCAGCGTCCAGGGGAGGTACGAGCAGTACTTC. This gives the protein CASSVQGRYEQYF. The gene calls are TRBV2 and TRBJ2-7, with D possibly being TRBD1 or TRBD2 (6 bases each). The ends were cut back, 6 bases at V and 4 bases at J, with 13 bases in the middle. This CDR3 is 13 amino acids long. Germline-derived CDR1 and CDR2 are SNHLY and FYNNEI.

The chain links TRBV6-5 to TRBJ1-2; D ambiguous. The germline V gene encodes CDR1 MNHEY and CDR2 SVGAGI. V was shortened by 2 bases and J by 6 bases, with 10 bases between the two germline ends. This CDR3 spans 13 amino acids. The CDR3 reads CASSYQENHGYTF. CDR3 DNA sequence: TGTGCCAGCAGTTACCAGGAGAACCATGGCTACACCTTC.

This chain connects TRBV25-1 to TRBJ1-1; no firm D call. CDR3 size: 12 residues. Germline V gene lookup returns CDR1 MGHDK and CDR2 SYGVNS. The V gene lost 7 bases and the J gene lost 7 bases, with 13 bases spanning the gap. The CDR3 nucleotides read TGTGCCAGCACCCAAGTAACCGGTGAAGCTTTCTTT. Amino acid sequence: CASTQVTGEAFF.

The CDR3 DNA reads as TGCGCCAGCAGCCAAGAAGGGGGGAACACTGAAGCTTTCTTT. This encodes CASSQEGGNTEAFF. J is TRBJ1-1 and V is TRBV4-1; D is perhaps TRBD1 (6 bases). V lost 0 bases to trimming and J lost 1 base, with 6 bases between them. Germline values: CDR1 MGHRA, CDR2 YSYEKL. CDR3 length: 14 residues.

The rearrangement uses TRBV28 and TRBJ2-5, with 11 bases fitting TRBD2. V trimming: 8 bases; J trimming: 4 bases; junction bases outside the gene matches: 6. Germline values: CDR1 MDHEN, CDR2 SYDVKM. This CDR3 has 14 amino acids. CDR3 loop: CASLRLAGPETQYF. The CDR3 region has the DNA TGTGCCAGCCTGAGACTAGCGGGACCAGAGACCCAGTACTTC.

This clone was seen only a few times. V gene TRBV5-4 combines with J gene TRBJ1-1; D is unclear. Per germline, CDR1 SGHNT and CDR2 YYREEE (reference sequence). V was clipped by 0 bases and J by 2 bases, with 5 bases between them. The CDR3 length is 13 residues. For the CDR3, the DNA is TGTGCCAGCAGCTTGGGATTTAACACTGAAGCTTTCTTT. Encoded protein: CASSLGFNTEAFF.

The gene calls are TRBV6-5 and TRBJ1-5; tentative D call: TRBD1 (5 bases). Deletions cut 4 bases from V and 5 bases from J, with 18 bases between. Germline CDR1 is MNHEY and CDR2 is SVGAGI. The CDR3 covers 16 residues. CDR3 protein: CASSFGTARRDQPQHF. The CDR3 coding sequence is TGTGCCAGCAGTTTTGGGACGGCACGGAGGGATCAGCCCCAGCATTTT.